These 17 T cell receptor beta chains were all obtained from the same sample, sequenced in a study of blood T cell repertoires in COVID-19. Assay: immunoSEQ multiplex PCR; the TCRdb copy retains only in-frame clones and omits some. The sample yields 500,000 or so clones, 87% seen once. Sequenced sample: PBMCs or T cells enriched from blood (not recorded which). All receptors derive from a woman in her late teens or twenties who had recovered from COVID-19.

The chain is built from TRBV18 and TRBJ2-1; TRBD1 matches 10 bases. The germline gives CDR1 KGHSH, CDR2 LQKENI. V lost 2 bases and J lost 7; bases outside the gene matches: 5. This CDR3 comprises 15 residues. The CDR3 loop is CASSPWTGGGNEQFF. The DNA for the CDR3 is TGTGCCAGCTCACCATGGACAGGGGGAGGGAATGAGCAGTTCTTC.

This rearrangement joins TRBV7-8 to TRBJ1-1; possible D gene TRBD1, 6 bases. Germline CDR1 and CDR2: SGHVS and FQNEAQ. Trimming shortened V by 2 bases and J by 1 base, and 14 bases separated the two germline ends. The CDR3 spans 16 residues. CDR3 amino acids: CASSLLRTDWNTEAFF. CDR3 bases: TGTGCCAGCAGCTTACTTCGGACAGATTGGAACACTGAAGCTTTCTTT.

The gene calls are TRBV2 and TRBJ1-4; 9 nucleotides match TRBD1. This CDR3 region has 14 residues. Germline-derived CDR1 and CDR2 are SNHLY and FYNNEI. Trimming took 2 bases from V and 8 from J; bases not matched to a gene: 3. The CDR3 region has the DNA TGTGCCAGCAGTGAATTCGGACAGGGGGAAAAACTGTTTTTT. Residues: CASSEFGQGEKLFF.

This clone was counted only a few times. The genes are TRBV6-1 and TRBJ2-5; 11 bases line up with TRBD2. The germline CDR1 and CDR2 sequences are MNHNS and SASEGT. V was clipped by 5 bases and J by 4 bases; unmatched bases: 6. The CDR3 length is 15 residues. The CDR3 loop is CASSLSGGAAETQYF. The CDR3, as DNA: TGTGCCAGCAGTCTTAGCGGGGGGGCCGCAGAGACCCAGTACTTC.

The chain couples TRBV7-2 to TRBJ2-1; D unresolved. V was pared by 5 bases and J by 9 bases, with 14 bases between. CDR1 and CDR2 from the germline V gene are SGHTA and FQGNSA. This CDR3 region has 13 residues. The CDR3 loop reads CASSQNAGGEQFF. Written as DNA, the CDR3 is TGTGCCAGCAGCCAAAACGCAGGTGGTGAGCAGTTCTTC. Filled out from reference TRBV7-2 and TRBJ2-1, the complete variable domain reads GAGVSQSPSNKVTEKGKDVELRCDPISGHTALYWYRQSLGQGLEFLIYFQGNSAPDKSGLPSDRFSAERTGGSVSTLTIQRTQQEDSAVYLCASSQNAGGEQFFGPGTRLTVL.

The chain combines TRBV19 with TRBJ2-3, with unresolved D. Germline V gene data show CDR1 as LNHDA and CDR2 as SQIVND (reference sequence). Trimming took 3 bases from V and 8 from J, leaving 21 bases between them. The CDR3 extends over 16 amino acids. The CDR3 protein is CASSISPRDSTGTQYF. In DNA, the CDR3 is TGTGCCAGTAGTATCTCTCCCCGAGACTCCACCGGTACGCAGTATTTT.

V is TRBV7-2 and J is TRBJ2-5; 7 bases align to TRBD2. CDR3 size: 15 residues. Per germline, CDR1 SGHTA and CDR2 FQGNSA. The ends lost 5 bases at V and 4 bases at J; junction bases unmatched: 10. DNA for the CDR3: TGTGCCAGCAGCGTCCGGGCCGGGGAGGGAGAGACCCAGTACTTC. Translation gives CASSVRAGEGETQYF.

The gene calls are TRBV6-5 and TRBJ1-2, with TRBD1 identical over 9 bases. The CDR3 runs to 13 residues. J lost 2 bases, V lost 8 bases, and 3 bases had no gene match. CDR1 and CDR2 (germline): MNHEY, SVGAGI. CDR3 amino acids: CASGQGRNYGYTF. For the CDR3, the DNA is TGTGCCAGCGGACAGGGGAGAAACTATGGCTACACCTTC.

The chain joins TRBV7-9 to TRBJ1-5, with D perhaps TRBD1 (6 bases). Germline V CDR1 and CDR2: SEHNR, FQNEAQ (reference sequence). This CDR3 spans 14 amino acids. V was pared by 4 bases and J by 6 bases, with 13 bases between. CDR3 protein: CASSSTGSPQPQHF. In DNA, the CDR3 is TGTGCCAGCAGCTCAACAGGGTCCCCTCAGCCCCAGCATTTT. The variable domain in full, with the rest retrieved from reference TRBV7-9 and TRBJ1-5, is DTGVSQNPRHKITKRGQNVTFRCDPISEHNRLYWYRQTLGQGPEFLTYFQNEAQLEKSRLLSDRFSAERPKGSFSTLEIQRTEQGDSAMYLCASSSTGSPQPQHFGDGTRLSIL.

The rearrangement joins TRBV19 to TRBJ2-7; a possible D gene is TRBD2 (6 bases). CDR1 is LNHDA, CDR2 SQIVND, per germline (reference sequence). V lost 9 bases, J lost 0 bases, and 15 bases lay in between. CDR3 length equals 14 residues. Here the CDR3 DNA reads TGTGCCAGCGCCTCTGACGGGGGCTCCTACGAGCAGTACTTC. Translated, it gives CASASDGGSYEQYF.

V gene TRBV23-1 combines with J gene TRBJ1-3; D might be TRBD1 (6 bases). TRBV23-1 counts as an open reading frame of uncertain function. V dropped 10 bases and J dropped 9 bases, with 13 bases sitting between them. CDR3 size: 11 residues. The CDR3 coding sequence is TGCGCCACGGGGAGGGGGGGCACCATATATTTT. Translation gives CATGRGGTIYF.

The chain carries TRBV5-4 and TRBJ1-4, with 9 bases aligning to TRBD1. This CDR3 has 15 amino acids. Germline V gene lookup returns CDR1 SGHNT and CDR2 YYREEE (reference sequence). Trimming cost V 3 bases and J 6 bases; bases outside gene matches: 6. The CDR3 coding sequence is TGTGCCAGCAGCTCACAGGGGGCCTTGGATGAAAAACTGTTTTTT. It specifies CASSSQGALDEKLFF.

The chain combines TRBV3-1 (or the pseudogene TRBV3-2) with TRBJ1-2; D gene ambiguous. V was cut by 4 bases and J by 0 bases, with 3 bases left in between. The CDR3 extends over 12 amino acids. Germline loops: CDR1 LGHDT, CDR2 YNNKEL (reference sequence). CDR3 in DNA: TGTGCCAGCAGCCTCTCTAACTATGGCTACACCTTC. Protein sequence: CASSLSNYGYTF.

Regarding this clone: The same CDR3 arises from other DNA sequences in this sample as well. The chain recombines TRBV5-1 with TRBJ2-7, with D unclear. The CDR3 sequence is 15 residues long. V gave up 3 bases and J gave up 0 bases, with 13 bases separating them. Germline V gene lookup returns CDR1 SGHRS and CDR2 YFSETQ. The CDR3 DNA follows: TGCGCCAGCAGCTCTCGTACGGGTAGCTCCTACGAGCAGTACTTC. Translation: CASSSRTGSSYEQYF.

This chain links TRBV2 with TRBJ1-1; a possible D gene is TRBD1 (5 bases). V dropped 8 bases and J dropped 1 base, with 17 bases sitting between them. Germline V lookup: CDR1 SNHLY, CDR2 FYNNEI. This CDR3 region has 15 residues. The CDR3 DNA follows: TGTGCCAGCGGTCGGGGTCCCGGGGGGAACACTGAAGCTTTCTTT. The encoded protein is CASGRGPGGNTEAFF. Full variable domain (remainder filled in from reference TRBV2 and TRBJ1-1): EPEVTQTPSHQVTQMGQEVILRCVPISNHLYFYWYRQILGQKVEFLVSFYNNEISEKSEIFDDQFSVERPDGSNFTLKIRSTKLEDSAMYFCASGRGPGGNTEAFFGQGTRLTVV.

The J gene is TRBJ2-7, the V gene TRBV19; D is uncertain. V shed 3 bases and J shed 0 bases, with 9 bases lying between them. The germline CDR1 and CDR2 sequences are LNHDA and SQIVND (reference sequence). The CDR3 length is 14 residues. In nucleotides, the CDR3 is TGTGCCAGTAGTATGGGCCTGTCCTCCTACGAGCAGTACTTC. Translating it yields CASSMGLSSYEQYF.

J is TRBJ1-1 and V is TRBV19, with a weak D call TRBD1 (6 bases). The V end lost 5 bases, the J end lost 5 bases, and 12 bases lay between the germline ends. Per the germline V gene, CDR1 is LNHDA and CDR2 is SQIVND (reference sequence). The CDR3 length is 13 residues. CDR3 in amino acids: CASSPGTRTEAFF. The DNA of the CDR3 is TGTGCCAGTAGTCCCGGGACAAGGACTGAAGCTTTCTTT.